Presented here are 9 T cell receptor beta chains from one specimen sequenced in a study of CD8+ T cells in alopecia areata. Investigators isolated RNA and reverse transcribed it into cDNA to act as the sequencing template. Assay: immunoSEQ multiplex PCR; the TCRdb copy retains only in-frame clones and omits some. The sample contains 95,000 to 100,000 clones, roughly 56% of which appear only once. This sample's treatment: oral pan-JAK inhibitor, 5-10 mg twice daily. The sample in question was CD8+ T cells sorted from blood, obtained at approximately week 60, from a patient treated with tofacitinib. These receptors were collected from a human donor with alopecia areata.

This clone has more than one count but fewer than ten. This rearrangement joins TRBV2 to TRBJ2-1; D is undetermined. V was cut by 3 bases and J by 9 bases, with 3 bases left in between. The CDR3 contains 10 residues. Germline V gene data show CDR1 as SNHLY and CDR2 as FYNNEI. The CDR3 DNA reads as TGTGCCAGCAGTGAGGCTGAGCAGTTCTTC. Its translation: CASSEAEQFF.

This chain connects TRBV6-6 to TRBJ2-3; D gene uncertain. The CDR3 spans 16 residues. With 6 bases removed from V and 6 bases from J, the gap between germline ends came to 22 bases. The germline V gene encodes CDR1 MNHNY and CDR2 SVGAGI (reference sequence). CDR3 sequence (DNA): TGTGCCAGCAGCTTAGGCCTAATGCCGGTCGCGGATACGCAGTATTTT. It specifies CASSLGLMPVADTQYF.

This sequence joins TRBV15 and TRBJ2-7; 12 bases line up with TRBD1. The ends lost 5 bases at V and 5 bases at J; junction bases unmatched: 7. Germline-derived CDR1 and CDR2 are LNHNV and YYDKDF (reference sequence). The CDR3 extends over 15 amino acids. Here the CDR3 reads CATSARDRGLDEQYF. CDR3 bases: TGTGCCACCAGCGCCCGGGACAGGGGGCTGGACGAGCAGTACTTC.

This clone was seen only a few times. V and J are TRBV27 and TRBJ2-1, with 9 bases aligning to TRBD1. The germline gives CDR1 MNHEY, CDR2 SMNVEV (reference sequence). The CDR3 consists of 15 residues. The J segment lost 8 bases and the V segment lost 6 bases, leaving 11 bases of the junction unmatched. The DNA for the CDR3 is TGTGCCAGCAGAACCGGGACAGGGAATTTATATGAGCAGTTCTTC. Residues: CASRTGTGNLYEQFF.

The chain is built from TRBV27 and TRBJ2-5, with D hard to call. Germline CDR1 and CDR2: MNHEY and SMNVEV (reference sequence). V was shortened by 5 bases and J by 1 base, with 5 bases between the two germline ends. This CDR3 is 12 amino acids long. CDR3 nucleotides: TGTGCCAGCAGTGACCTCCAAGAGACCCAGTACTTC. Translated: CASSDLQETQYF.

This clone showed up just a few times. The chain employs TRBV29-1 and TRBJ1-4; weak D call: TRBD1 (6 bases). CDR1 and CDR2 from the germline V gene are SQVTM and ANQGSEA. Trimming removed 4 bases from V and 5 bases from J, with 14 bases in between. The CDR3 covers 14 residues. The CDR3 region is CSVALGGINEKLFF. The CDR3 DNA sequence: TGCAGCGTTGCCCTAGGGGGAATAAATGAAAAACTGTTTTTT. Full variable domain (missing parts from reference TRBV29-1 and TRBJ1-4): SAVISQKPSRDICQRGTSLTIQCQVDSQVTMMFWYRQQPGQSLTLIATANQGSEATYESGFVIDKFPISRPNLTFSTLTVSNMSPEDSSIYLCSVALGGINEKLFFGSGTQLSVL.

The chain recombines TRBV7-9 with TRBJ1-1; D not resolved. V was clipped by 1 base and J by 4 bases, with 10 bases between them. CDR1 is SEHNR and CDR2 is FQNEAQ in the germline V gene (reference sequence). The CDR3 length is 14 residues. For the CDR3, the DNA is TGTGCCAGCAGCTTAGTTTTGGGGAGCACTGAAGCTTTCTTT. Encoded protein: CASSLVLGSTEAFF. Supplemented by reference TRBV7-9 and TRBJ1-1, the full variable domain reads DTGVSQNPRHKITKRGQNVTFRCDPISEHNRLYWYRQTLGQGPEFLTYFQNEAQLEKSRLLSDRFSAERPKGSFSTLEIQRTEQGDSAMYLCASSLVLGSTEAFFGQGTRLTVV.

This CDR3 is CASSFRTENEKLFF. The CDR3 DNA sequence: TGTGCCAGCAGCTTTAGGACAGAAAATGAAAAACTGTTTTTT. The rearrangement links TRBV13 to TRBJ1-4, with a weak D call TRBD1 (6 bases). V lost 3 bases to trimming and J lost 5 bases, with 10 bases between them. CDR1 PRHDT and CDR2 FYEKMQ come from the germline V gene (reference sequence). The length of the CDR3 is 14 residues.

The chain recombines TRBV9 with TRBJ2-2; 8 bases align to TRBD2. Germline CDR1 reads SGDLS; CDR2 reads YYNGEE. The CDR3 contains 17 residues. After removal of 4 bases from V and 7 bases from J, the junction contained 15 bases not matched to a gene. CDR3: CASSLLGGGSSVGELFF. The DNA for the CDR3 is TGTGCCAGCAGCCTCCTCGGGGGGGGCTCCAGCGTCGGGGAGCTGTTTTTT.